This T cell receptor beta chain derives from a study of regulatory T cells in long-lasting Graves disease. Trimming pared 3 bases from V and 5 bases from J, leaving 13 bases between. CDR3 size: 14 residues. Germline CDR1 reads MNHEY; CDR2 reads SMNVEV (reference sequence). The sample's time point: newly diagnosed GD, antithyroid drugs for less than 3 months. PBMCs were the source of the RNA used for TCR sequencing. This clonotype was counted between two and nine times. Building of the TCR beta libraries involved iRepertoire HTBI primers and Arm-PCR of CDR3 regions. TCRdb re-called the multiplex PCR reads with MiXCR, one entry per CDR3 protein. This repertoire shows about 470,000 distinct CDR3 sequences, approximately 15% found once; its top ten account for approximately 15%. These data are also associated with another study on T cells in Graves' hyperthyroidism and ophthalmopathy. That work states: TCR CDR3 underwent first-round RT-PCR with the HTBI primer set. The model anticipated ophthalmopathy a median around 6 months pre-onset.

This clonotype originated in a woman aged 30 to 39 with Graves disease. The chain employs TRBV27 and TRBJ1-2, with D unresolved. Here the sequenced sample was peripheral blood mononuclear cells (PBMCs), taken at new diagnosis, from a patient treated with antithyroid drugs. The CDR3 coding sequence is TGTGCCAGCAGTTTCGAAGGGCTCCGGTATGGCTACACCTTC. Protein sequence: CASSFEGLRYGYTF.